A selection of T cell receptor beta chains follows, all from one sample in a study of cytomegalovirus exposure and HLA in healthy donors. Data came from immunoSEQ multiplex PCR; TCRdb stores just in-frame clones and leaves some out. The table shows about 130,000 clones, with about 96% occurring only once. The specimen was PBMCs. The receptor set was obtained from a man younger than 35 in good health and CMV-seronegative. Each CDR3 is given with its conserved first and last residue. Fields, in order: J gene, V gene, D gene, clone size, CDR3 protein, CDR3 DNA. A D gene is named only where the DNA matches it firmly. A row's size may be missing; if present it is once, few, many or a size class.

j_call: TRBJ1-1
v_call: TRBV9
d_call: TRBD1
clone_size: .
cdr3_aa: CASSPMTGASSEAFF
cdr3_nt: TGTGCCAGCAGCCCCATGACAGGGGCGTCTTCTGAAGCTTTCTTT

j_call: TRBJ2-5
v_call: TRBV5-1
d_call: .
clone_size: .
cdr3_aa: CASSLGAQETQYF
cdr3_nt: TGCGCCAGCAGCTTGGGGGCCCAAGAGACCCAGTACTTC

j_call: TRBJ1-2
v_call: TRBV6-5
d_call: TRBD1
clone_size: .
cdr3_aa: CASSSPGTAYGYTF
cdr3_nt: TGTGCCAGCTCATCCCCCGGGACAGCCTATGGCTACACCTTC

j_call: TRBJ1-2
v_call: TRBV11-2
d_call: .
clone_size: few
cdr3_aa: CASSLVVGSSYGYTF
cdr3_nt: TGTGCCAGCAGCTTAGTCGTGGGCTCGAGCTATGGCTACACCTTC

j_call: TRBJ1-5
v_call: TRBV5-8
d_call: .
clone_size: .
cdr3_aa: CASSLVSGYGGPQHF
cdr3_nt: TGTGCCAGCAGCTTGGTGTCTGGGTACGGAGGGCCCCAGCATTTT

j_call: TRBJ2-1
v_call: TRBV7-3
d_call: .
clone_size: .
cdr3_aa: CASSLEGYGEQFF
cdr3_nt: TGTGCCAGCAGCTTGGAGGGGTATGGTGAGCAGTTCTTC

j_call: TRBJ2-7
v_call: TRBV6-5
d_call: .
clone_size: once
cdr3_aa: CATRRGSEQYF
cdr3_nt: TGTGCCACGCGACGGGGATCCGAGCAGTACTTC

j_call: TRBJ2-3
v_call: TRBV7-3
d_call: .
clone_size: .
cdr3_aa: CASSVSRDTQYF
cdr3_nt: TGTGCCAGCAGCGTAAGCAGGGATACGCAGTATTTT

j_call: TRBJ2-3
v_call: TRBV19
d_call: TRBD1
clone_size: .
cdr3_aa: CASSMTGKEDTQYF
cdr3_nt: TGTGCCAGTAGTATGACAGGGAAAGAGGATACGCAGTATTTT

j_call: TRBJ2-3
v_call: TRBV12-2
d_call: .
clone_size: .
cdr3_aa: CASRLVVQTSGRAWDTQYF
cdr3_nt: TGTGCAAGTCGCTTAGTAGTCCAGACTAGCGGGAGGGCCTGGGATACGCAGTATTTT

j_call: TRBJ2-7
v_call: TRBV10-3
d_call: .
clone_size: .
cdr3_aa: CAISVLRGSSYEQYF
cdr3_nt: TGTGCCATCAGTGTACTCCGGGGGAGCTCCTACGAGCAGTACTTC